This T cell receptor (beta chain) originates from a study of T cells in women clearing cervical HPV infection. For the study at large: Case blood drawn at lesion detection; control blood after infection cleared.

Cervical HPV DNA detected by MY09/MY11 PCR, typed by dot-blot. Assay used: immunoSEQ multiplex PCR; TCRdb lists only in-frame clones, some missing. The table lists around 18,000 clones. The study, taken as a whole, reports: Cases carried less TRBV6-7 than controls: 0.11% versus 0.16%. CIN3+ cases had significantly higher TCR richness than controls; evenness did not differ.

V was trimmed by 0 bases and J by 2 bases, leaving 12 bases between them. Germline values: CDR1 SGDLS, CDR2 YYNGEE. This CDR3 is 15 amino acids long. On this clone: Its specificity is not known. The read finishes 3 residues shy of the CDR3 end, and the germline J gene is used to complete it.

This clonotype originated in a woman between 18 and 69 years old with a cervical HPV16 infection that either progressed to CIN3+ or cleared (not recorded which). This chain links TRBV9 with TRBJ2-7; TRBD1 might be the D (5 bases). Sequenced material: blood buffy coat. Here the CDR3 reads CASSVVSGPTYEQYF. The DNA read from the CDR3 is TGTGCCAGCAGCGTAGTCTCAGGGCCCACCTACGAG.